This T cell receptor (beta chain) was observed in a study of T cells expressing NK-cell markers. This CDR3 has 15 amino acids. Germline CDR1 and CDR2: SGHRS and YFSETQ. A 5'RACE template switching approach incorporating UMIs was used to make TCR beta cDNA. Following a re-call of the 5' RACE reads, TCRdb has one entry per CDR3 protein and lacks DNA. Its clone listing holds 550,000 or so distinct CDR3 sequences. Regarding this clonotype: As yet, its antigen is unknown.

General study points: These clonotypes additionally ranked first within the CD3+CD56-NKG2C+ fraction of a few donors.

This sequence was found in a man aged 18 to 35 in good health. The chain links TRBV5-1 to TRBJ2-3; TCRdb calls TRBD2, which cannot be checked without DNA. Sequenced input: blood T cells: a sorted CD56 or NKG2C T cell subset, CD4+ or CD8+ T cells, or bulk PBMC T cells (not recorded which). The CDR3 here is CASSSSLGGTDTQYF.